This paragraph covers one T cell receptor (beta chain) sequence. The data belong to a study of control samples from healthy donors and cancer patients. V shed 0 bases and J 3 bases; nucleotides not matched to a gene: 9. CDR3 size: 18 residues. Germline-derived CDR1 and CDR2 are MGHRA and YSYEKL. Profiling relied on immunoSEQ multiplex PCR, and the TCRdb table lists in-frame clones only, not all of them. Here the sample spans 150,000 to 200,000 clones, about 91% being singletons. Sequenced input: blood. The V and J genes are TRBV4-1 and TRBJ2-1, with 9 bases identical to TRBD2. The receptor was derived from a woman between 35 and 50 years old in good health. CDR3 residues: CASSQDPILAGYYNEQFF. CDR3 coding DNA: TGCGCCAGCAGCCAAGATCCCATCCTAGCGGGGTACTACAATGAGCAGTTCTTC.